Listed here are 12 T cell receptor beta chains from one sample, sequenced in a study of T cell responses to AZD1222 COVID-19 vaccine. The method was immunoSEQ multiplex PCR; TCRdb's version includes in-frame clones alone and lacks a portion of them. The sample carries 200,000 to 250,000 clones, about 95% recorded once. The material sequenced was peripheral blood, taken 28 days after the second dose of the MenACWY control vaccine. Source of these receptors: an adult who received the MenACWY meningococcal vaccine as a control.

The J gene is TRBJ2-7, the V gene TRBV10-3; D is undetermined. Germline lookup yields CDR1 ENHRY and CDR2 SYGVKD. The CDR3 has 14 residues. Trimming took 0 bases from V and 3 from J, leaving 9 bases between them. The CDR3 protein is CAISESVSDYEQYF. In nucleotides, the CDR3 is TGTGCCATCAGTGAGTCGGTCAGTGACTACGAGCAGTACTTC.

The J gene is TRBJ2-7, the V gene TRBV15; a weak D match, TRBD1 (6 bases). The CDR3 length is 13 residues. The germline CDR1 and CDR2 sequences are LNHNV and YYDKDF (reference sequence). With 5 bases removed from V and 2 bases from J, the gap between germline ends came to 10 bases. CDR3: CATSVRQAYEQYF. The CDR3 DNA reads TGTGCCACCAGCGTTCGACAGGCCTACGAGCAGTACTTC.

This clone was found a few times. As DNA, the CDR3 is TGTGCCAGCAGCCAAGCTAGGGCTGGGGCCAACGTCCTGACTTTC. Its translation: CASSQARAGANVLTF. The V call is TRBV4-2, the J call TRBJ2-6, with D uncertain. CDR3 length: 15 amino acids. V was clipped by 1 base and J by 2 bases, with 6 bases between them. Per germline, CDR1 LGHNA and CDR2 YNFKEQ.

This clone was observed a few times. V usage is TRBV9 and J usage is TRBJ2-7; 7 bases align to TRBD1. The trim removed 3 bases at V and 1 base at J, leaving 1 base unmatched. CDR1 is SGDLS, CDR2 YYNGEE, per germline. CDR3 length: 13 amino acids. The CDR3 region has the DNA TGTGCCAGCAGCGGACAGGGTTCCTACGAGCAGTACTTC. Its translation is CASSGQGSYEQYF. The whole variable domain, remainder taken from reference TRBV9 and TRBJ2-7, is DSGVTQTPKHLITATGQRVTLRCSPRSGDLSVYWYQQSLDQGLQFLIQYYNGEERAKGNILERFSAQQFPDLHSELNLSSLELGDSALYFCASSGQGSYEQYFGPGTRLTVT.

This clone was picked up one time. The chain couples TRBV13 to TRBJ2-2; 8 bases align to TRBD1. V shed 5 bases and J 4 bases; nucleotides not matched to a gene: 6. The CDR3 is 15 amino acids. Germline assignment: CDR1 PRHDT and CDR2 FYEKMQ (reference sequence). CDR3 bases: TGTGCCAGCAGCCCAGACAGGGGTGCCACCGGGGAGCTGTTTTTT. Residues: CASSPDRGATGELFF.

A note on this clone: Relative to the germline gene, one junction end is altered; a read error may explain this. The chain employs TRBV15 and TRBJ1-6; D is uncertain. CDR3 length equals 13 residues. Germline CDR1 reads LNHNV; CDR2 reads YYDKDF (reference sequence). The CDR3 spells CATSRDFAQLPLF. The CDR3 bases are TGTGCCACCAGCAGAGATTTCGCCCAGCTCCCTTTATTT.

This rearrangement joins TRBV27 to TRBJ1-5, with no clear D. Germline V gene sequence: CDR1 MNHEY, CDR2 SMNVEV (reference sequence). V shed 6 bases and J shed 2 bases, with 14 bases lying between them. There are 15 residues in the CDR3. CDR3 sequence reads: CASRPNPGGNQPQHF. The CDR3 region has the DNA TGTGCCAGCAGACCTAACCCCGGGGGCAATCAGCCCCAGCATTTT.

The chain is built from TRBV24-1 and TRBJ2-1; 14 nucleotides match TRBD2. After removal of 2 bases from V and 6 bases from J, the junction contained 11 bases not matched to a gene. Germline CDR1 is KGHDR and CDR2 is SFDVKD. The CDR3 runs to 19 residues. CDR3 in amino acids: CATSDSGTSGGPVRNEQFF. The CDR3 DNA sequence: TGTGCCACCAGTGATTCCGGGACTAGCGGGGGCCCTGTCCGCAATGAGCAGTTCTTC.

With respect to this clone: At the DNA level, this CDR3 is encoded by other sequences in the same sample as well. The chain joins TRBV5-4 to TRBJ2-1; no clear D. Trimming pared 0 bases from V and 0 bases from J, leaving 7 bases between. Looked up from germline, CDR1 is SGHNT and CDR2 is YYREEE (reference sequence). The CDR3 contains 15 residues. The DNA for the CDR3 is TGTGCCAGCAGCTTGGACAGCCGCTCCTACAATGAGCAGTTCTTC. This translates into CASSLDSRSYNEQFF.

The chain recombines TRBV7-9 with TRBJ2-7; 11 positions match TRBD1. Germline V gives CDR1 SEHNR, CDR2 FQNEAQ (reference sequence). The V and J ends lost 4 bases and 6 bases, in that order; junction bases with no gene match: 2. There are 13 residues in the CDR3. The CDR3 loop is CASSSGQGGEQYF. DNA for the CDR3: TGTGCCAGCAGCTCGGGACAGGGGGGCGAGCAGTACTTC.

This clone has just one count. V gene TRBV5-1 combines with J gene TRBJ2-5; D ambiguous. Germline loops: CDR1 SGHRS, CDR2 YFSETQ. The V and J ends lost 5 bases and 2 bases respectively, with 10 bases between them. The CDR3 is 13 residues long. CDR3 residues: CASRPQPQETQYF. CDR3 nucleotide sequence: TGCGCCAGCAGACCACAACCACAAGAGACCCAGTACTTC.

The genes are TRBV9 and TRBJ1-2, with a possible D match to TRBD1 (6 bases). CDR3 size: 13 residues. Looked up from germline, CDR1 is SGDLS and CDR2 is YYNGEE. The CDR3, as DNA: TGTGGGCCCGGGGGCGCAGGGAACTATGGCTACACCTTC. Translating gives CGPGGAGNYGYTF.